A single sample gave rise to the 24 T cell receptor beta chains below, sequenced in a study of T cell repertoires in cytomegalovirus infection. TCRdb redid the calling of the reads with MiXCR, one entry per CDR3 protein. Of around 280,000 distinct CDR3 sequences in the sample, roughly an eighth were seen once. The sequenced sample was PBMCs. These receptors came from a human donor in good health (CMV status not recorded). Some clones in this sample may be carry-over from other donors' samples.

There are many counts of this clonotype. The chain uses TRBV19 and TRBJ1-1; D not resolved. V lost 7 bases and J 4 bases, leaving 16 bases between the germline ends. The germline CDR1 and CDR2 sequences are LNHDA and SQIVND (reference sequence). There are 14 residues in the CDR3. The chain's CDR3 is CASTVSSRGTEAFF. CDR3 nucleotides: TGTGCCAGTACCGTTTCCTCCCGCGGCACTGAAGCTTTCTTT. The whole variable domain, filled in from reference TRBV19 and TRBJ1-1, reads DGGITQSPKYLFRKEGQNVTLSCEQNLNHDAMYWYRQDPGQGLRLIYYSQIVNDFQKGDIAEGYSVSREKKESFPLTVTSAQKNPTAFYLCASTVSSRGTEAFFGQGTRLTVV.

The chain recombines TRBV6-5 with TRBJ2-3; 7 bases agree with TRBD1. Unmatched junction bases numbered 4, after V lost 0 bases and J lost 7 bases. Germline V gives CDR1 MNHEY, CDR2 SVGAGI. The CDR3 contains 14 residues. The CDR3 region has the DNA TGTGCCAGCAGTTACTCTGACAGGGCCTATACGCAGTATTTT. Encoded protein: CASSYSDRAYTQYF.

The table lists this clonotype with many counts. This chain joins TRBV7-2 and TRBJ1-5; unclear D gene. Germline V lookup: CDR1 SGHTA, CDR2 FQGNSA. V was clipped by 4 bases and J by 2 bases, with 9 bases between them. The CDR3 sequence is 14 residues long. DNA of the CDR3: TGTGCCAGCAGCTCAGACAACGGCAATCAGCCCCAGCATTTT. This gives the protein CASSSDNGNQPQHF.

This clonotype was seen repeatedly, ten times or more. This chain uses TRBV7-9 with TRBJ2-7; 8 positions agree with TRBD1. The ends lost 2 bases at V and 2 bases at J; junction bases unmatched: 2. The CDR3 has 14 amino acids. From germline, CDR1 is SEHNR and CDR2 FQNEAQ (reference sequence). The DNA of the CDR3 is TGTGCCAGCAGCTTACAGGGGGCGACCTACGAGCAGTACTTC. It specifies CASSLQGATYEQYF.

The CDR3 sequence: CASSFGILPSSYNEQFF. In DNA form, the CDR3 reads TGTGCCAGCAGCTTCGGTATACTACCGAGCTCCTACAATGAGCAGTTCTTC. This chain links TRBV5-4 with TRBJ2-1, with unresolved D. The CDR3 consists of 17 residues. Germline values: CDR1 SGHNT, CDR2 YYREEE (reference sequence). V lost 2 bases and J lost 0, with 15 bases in between. Based on the CDR3 plus reference TRBV5-4 and TRBJ2-1, the full variable domain is ETGVTQSPTHLIKTRGQQVTLRCSSQSGHNTVSWYQQALGQGPQFIFQYYREEENGRGNFPPRFSGLQFPNYSSELNVNALELDDSALYLCASSFGILPSSYNEQFFGPGTRLTVL.

The rearrangement uses TRBV23-1 and TRBJ2-2; TRBD2 is a possible D gene (5 bases). TRBV23-1 belongs to the ORF category, with a function that is uncertain. The CDR3 is 15 amino acids. V was clipped by 2 bases and J by 0 bases, with 7 bases between them. CDR3 DNA: TGCGCCAGCAGTCAAGAGGGAGCGAACACCGGGGAGCTGTTTTTT. It codes for CASSQEGANTGELFF.

This clonotype was counted at least ten times. This rearrangement joins TRBV7-8 to TRBJ2-3; D unclear. V was shortened by 0 bases and J by 8 bases, with 6 bases between the two germline ends. This CDR3 has 12 residues. The germline V gene has CDR1 SGHVS and CDR2 FQNEAQ. CDR3 protein: CASSLAKATQYF. CDR3 in DNA: TGTGCCAGCAGCTTAGCTAAAGCTACGCAGTATTTT.

Ten or more counts support this clonotype. The chain employs TRBV4-1 and TRBJ1-3; 7 bases line up with TRBD1. Unmatched junction bases numbered 15, after V lost 1 base and J lost 6 bases. The CDR3 runs 18 residues. Germline V gene lookup returns CDR1 MGHRA and CDR2 YSYEKL. CDR3 sequence: CASSQGRQGRRDANTIYF. The CDR3 DNA reads TGCGCCAGCAGCCAAGGGAGACAGGGAAGAAGGGACGCAAACACCATATATTTT.

This clonotype was detected many times. V and J are TRBV7-9 and TRBJ1-1, with D unclear. The ends were cut back, 3 bases at V and 5 bases at J, with 4 bases in the middle. The length of the CDR3 is 11 residues. From germline, CDR1 is SEHNR and CDR2 FQNEAQ (reference sequence). The CDR3 coding sequence is TGTGCCAGCAGCTTCATAACTGAAGCTTTCTTT. It specifies CASSFITEAFF. Drawing the rest from reference TRBV7-9 and TRBJ1-1, the complete variable domain is DTGVSQNPRHKITKRGQNVTFRCDPISEHNRLYWYRQTLGQGPEFLTYFQNEAQLEKSRLLSDRFSAERPKGSFSTLEIQRTEQGDSAMYLCASSFITEAFFGQGTRLTVV.

The sample holds many counts of this clonotype. J is TRBJ1-2 and V is TRBV6-6, with D unclear. Per the germline V gene, CDR1 is MNHNY and CDR2 is SVGAGI (reference sequence). This CDR3 is 15 amino acids long. Trimming shortened V by 0 bases and J by 2 bases, and 10 bases separated the two germline ends. The CDR3: CASSYSVGRNYGYTF. CDR3 nucleotides: TGTGCCAGCAGTTACTCAGTCGGGAGGAACTATGGCTACACCTTC.

This clonotype was counted ten times or more. This chain uses TRBV7-9 with TRBJ2-6, with D unclear. The V and J ends lost 3 bases and 0 bases respectively, with 9 bases between them. There are 16 residues in the CDR3. CDR1 SEHNR and CDR2 FQNEAQ come from the germline V gene (reference sequence). DNA for the CDR3: TGTGCCAGCAGCTTCAGTGGACGCTCTGGGGCCAACGTCCTGACTTTC. Its protein product is CASSFSGRSGANVLTF.

A few counts support this clonotype. The rearrangement links TRBV18 to TRBJ2-5, with 7 bases identical to TRBD2. Germline V gives CDR1 KGHSH, CDR2 LQKENI. The CDR3 covers 15 residues. J lost 5 bases, V lost 0 bases, and 6 bases had no gene match. The CDR3 protein is CASSPPGEGPETQYF. CDR3 DNA sequence: TGTGCCAGCTCACCACCGGGGGAGGGACCGGAGACCCAGTACTTC.

This clonotype was detected ten times or more. The V and J genes are TRBV7-9 and TRBJ2-7; 8 nucleotides align to TRBD2. Unmatched junction bases numbered 5, after V lost 5 bases and J lost 2 bases. Germline CDR1 is SEHNR and CDR2 is FQNEAQ (reference sequence). The CDR3 spans 14 residues. CDR3 sequence (DNA): TGTGCCAGCAGCCCCACTAGCGGAGCCTACGAGCAGTACTTC. Translation gives CASSPTSGAYEQYF.

The sample holds a few counts of this clonotype. The chain has TRBV6-6 and TRBJ1-1; the D gene is possibly TRBD1 (6 bases). The CDR3 loop spans 14 amino acids. In germline, CDR1 is MNHNY, CDR2 SVGAGI (reference sequence). Trimming cost V 2 bases and J 8 bases, with 15 bases left between them. The CDR3 is CASSYPSRTEEAFF. Written as DNA, the CDR3 is TGTGCCAGCAGTTACCCCAGTAGGACAGAAGAAGCTTTCTTT.

This clonotype was observed a handful of times. V is TRBV7-2 and J is TRBJ2-7; D gene ambiguous. The CDR3 has 13 amino acids. Trimming removed 2 bases from V and 4 bases from J, with 9 bases in between. Germline-derived CDR1 and CDR2 are SGHTA and FQGNSA. The DNA of the CDR3 is TGTGCCAGCAGCTTATCCATTTTGTACGAGCAGTACTTC. As protein: CASSLSILYEQYF.

This clonotype was recorded only once. A much larger clone differs from this one at a single base, so this may be a read error. V gene TRBV7-4 combines with J gene TRBJ2-7; a possible D gene is TRBD2 (6 bases). Germline values: CDR1 SGHVT, CDR2 SQSDAQ. Trimming removed 4 bases at V and 5 bases at J, with 18 bases between. There are 15 residues in the CDR3. This CDR3 reads CASSYRDWGDHEQYF. The CDR3 nucleotides are TGTGCCAGCAGCTACCGGGACTGGGGGGACCACGAGCAGTACTTC.

There are a few counts of this clonotype. This chain links TRBV7-3 with TRBJ2-1, with 12 bases matching TRBD2. V was clipped by 4 bases and J by 6 bases; unmatched bases: 4. CDR3 size: 15 residues. The germline CDR1 and CDR2 sequences are SGHTA and FQGTGA. CDR3 bases: TGTGCCAGCAGCTCTCTAGCGGGAGGGCCCAATGAGCAGTTCTTC. Translating gives CASSSLAGGPNEQFF.

The chain recombines TRBV6-2 or TRBV6-3 with TRBJ2-1; 13 bases align to TRBD2. This CDR3 contains 15 residues. The germline CDR1 and CDR2 sequences are MNHEY and SVGEGT. The junction had 7 bases not matched to a gene; V was cut back by 6 bases and J by 8 bases. In DNA, the CDR3 is TGTGCCAGCAGACTACTAGCGGGGGGGCCCCATGAGCAGTTCTTC. Its protein product is CASRLLAGGPHEQFF.

This clonotype was counted many times. V is TRBV7-8 and J is TRBJ1-6; D is perhaps TRBD1 (6 bases). Germline V gives CDR1 SGHVS, CDR2 FQNEAQ. V lost 1 base and J lost 0, with 13 bases in between. This CDR3 has 18 amino acids. The CDR3 here is CASSLEGTGSSYNSPLHF. DNA of the CDR3: TGTGCCAGCAGCTTAGAGGGTACAGGGAGCTCCTATAATTCACCCCTCCACTTT. Together with reference TRBV7-8 and TRBJ1-6, the CDR3 gives the full variable domain: GAGVSQSPRYKVAKRGQDVALRCDPISGHVSLFWYQQALGQGPEFLTYFQNEAQLDKSGLPSDRFFAERPEGSVSTLKIQRTQQEDSAVYLCASSLEGTGSSYNSPLHFGNGTRLTVT.

In this sample, this clonotype turned up many times. This chain uses TRBV7-9 with TRBJ2-3, with D possibly matching TRBD1 (5 bases). This CDR3 spans 18 amino acids. With 1 base removed from V and 0 bases from J, the gap between germline ends came to 17 bases. Germline V gene sequence: CDR1 SEHNR, CDR2 FQNEAQ (reference sequence). DNA for the CDR3: TGTGCCAGCAGCTTAGGGTCTTCGCGGACAACTAGCACAGATACGCAGTATTTT. Translating gives CASSLGSSRTTSTDTQYF.

In its sample, this clonotype was seen a few times. The chain carries TRBV20-1 and TRBJ1-5; maybe TRBD1 (6 bases). The CDR3 covers 15 residues. Germline CDR1 reads DFQATT; CDR2 reads SNEGSKA (reference sequence). V lost 2 bases and J lost 3, with 14 bases in between. DNA for the CDR3: TGCAGTGCTAGACCGACAGGCCCACTCAATCAGCCCCAGCATTTT. Translated: CSARPTGPLNQPQHF.

As to this clonotype: A much larger clone lies one base from this, so it may be a read error. The chain is built from TRBV6-2 or TRBV6-3 and TRBJ2-5; no firm D call. CDR1 is MNHEY and CDR2 is SVGEGT in the germline V gene. CDR3 length equals 15 residues. CDR3 in amino acids: CATSAQVMDQGTQYF. CDR3 coding DNA: TGTGCCACCAGTGCCCAGGTTATGGATCAAGGGACCCAGTACTTC.

This chain uses TRBV20-1 with TRBJ1-5; D may be TRBD1 (6 bases). In germline, CDR1 is DFQATT, CDR2 SNEGSKA (reference sequence). This CDR3 comprises 14 residues. Deletions cut 0 bases from V and 5 bases from J, with 11 bases between. The CDR3 DNA is TGCAGTGCTAGAGATCGAAGGGGGGATCAGCCCCAGCATTTT. Its translation: CSARDRRGDQPQHF.

This clonotype was recorded many times. The genes are TRBV7-2 and TRBJ2-3; no clear D gene. The length of the CDR3 is 13 residues. Between the trimmed V and J ends, which lost 1 base and 2 bases, there was a span of 4 bases. Per the germline V gene, CDR1 is SGHTA and CDR2 is FQGNSA. The CDR3 bases are TGTGCCAGCAGCTTAGAGACCACAGATACGCAGTATTTT. This gives the protein CASSLETTDTQYF. Filled out from reference TRBV7-2 and TRBJ2-3, the complete variable domain reads GAGVSQSPSNKVTEKGKDVELRCDPISGHTALYWYRQSLGQGLEFLIYFQGNSAPDKSGLPSDRFSAERTGGSVSTLTIQRTQQEDSAVYLCASSLETTDTQYFGPGTRLTVL.